Listed below are T cell receptor beta chains from one sample, sequenced in a study of cytomegalovirus exposure and HLA in healthy donors. Repertoires were generated with immunoSEQ multiplex PCR, while TCRdb's copy carries only in-frame clones and drops some. Its clone listing holds about 200,000 clones. The sequenced material came from PBMCs. Every receptor here comes from a boy aged 10-17 years in good health and CMV-seronegative. CDR3s include the opening cysteine and the closing phenylalanine or tryptophan. D genes are given only for firm matches.

j_gene	d_gene	v_gene	CDR3nt	CDR3aa
TRBJ2-3	-	TRBV5-1	TGCGCCAGCAGGGGGCCCGCGGAGACAGATACGCAGTATTTT	CASRGPAETDTQYF
TRBJ2-1	-	TRBV19	TGTGCCAGTAGTAGACCGACAGAACGGGATGAGCAGTTCTTC	CASSRPTERDEQFF
TRBJ1-3	TRBD1	TRBV4-1	TGCGCCAGCAGCCAAGCCGGGGACAGGGTCTCTGGAAACACCATATATTTT	CASSQAGDRVSGNTIYF
TRBJ1-5	-	TRBV19	TGTGCCAGCACCAGTACGGGGTTTGGCAATCAGCCCCAGCATTTT	CASTSTGFGNQPQHF
TRBJ1-1	-	TRBV15	TGTGCCACCAGCAGAGCCGGCAGGGTTGGAATGAACACTGAAGCTTTCTTT	CATSRAGRVGMNTEAFF
TRBJ2-2	-	TRBV7-9	TGTGCCACTTACTACCGGGAGCTGTTTTTT	CATYYRELFF
TRBJ2-2	-	TRBV5-1	TGCGCCAGCAGTTCTCAGGGCGGGGCGAACACCGGGGAGCTGTTTTTT	CASSSQGGANTGELFF
TRBJ2-2	TRBD2	TRBV27	TGTGCCAGCAGTCTTAGCGGGGGGGCCACCGGGGAGCTGTTTTTT	CASSLSGGATGELFF
TRBJ1-2	-	TRBV6-6	TGTGCCAGCAGTTACTCGTCTTCTAACTATGGCTACACCTTC	CASSYSSSNYGYTF
TRBJ2-3	-	TRBV29-1	TGCACCACCAGGTGGGTGGGTATCACAGATACGCAGTATTTT	CTTRWVGITDTQYF
TRBJ1-6	TRBD1	TRBV7-3	TGTGCCAGCAGCCGATGGGGACAGGCTTATAATTCACCCCTCCACTTT	CASSRWGQAYNSPLHF
TRBJ2-3	-	TRBV5-8	TGTGCCAGCAGCTTGGACAGATCAGATACGCAGTATTTT	CASSLDRSDTQYF
TRBJ2-2	-	TRBV12-2	TGTGCAAGTCGCTTTAGGGGGCCAAACACCGGGGAGCTGTTTTTT	CASRFRGPNTGELFF
TRBJ1-2	TRBD1	TRBV5-1	TGCGCCAGCAGCCCCGGGCCGGACAGGGAGGATGGCTACACCTTC	CASSPGPDREDGYTF
TRBJ2-7	-	TRBV6-1	TGTGCCAGCCTCGCGGGGGCAGGGTTGCGGGAGCAGTACTTC	CASLAGAGLREQYF
TRBJ1-4	TRBD1	TRBV7-8	TGTGCCAGCAGCTTCGACAGGGTTGAACTGTTTTTT	CASSFDRVELFF
TRBJ1-2	-	TRBV4-3	TGCGCCAGCAGCCAAGCCGACCGGGAAGGCTACACCTTC	CASSQADREGYTF
TRBJ1-2	-	TRBV7-6	TGTGCCAGCAGCCAGGGGTTAAAGGGGACTAACTATGGCTACACCTTC	CASSQGLKGTNYGYTF
TRBJ2-7	TRBD2	TRBV11-1	TGTGCCAGCAGCGCCGCAGCAGCGGGACTCTACGAGCAGTACTTC	CASSAAAAGLYEQYF
TRBJ2-2	-	TRBV19	TGTGCCAGTAGCCGGACAGACTACACCGGGGAGCTGTTTTTT	CASSRTDYTGELFF
TRBJ1-1	-	TRBV11-2	TGTGCCAGCAGCTCGAGACAGGTTGAAGCTTTCTTT	CASSSRQVEAFF
TRBJ2-5	TRBD1	TRBV30	TGTGCCTGGAGTAAGGGACAGGGGGCAGAGACCCAGTACTTC	CAWSKGQGAETQYF
TRBJ1-3	-	TRBV7-9	TGTGCCAGCAGCTTAGTAGAGGATTCCTCTGGAAACACCATATATTTT	CASSLVEDSSGNTIYF
TRBJ1-4	-	TRBV30	TGTGCCTGGACCGAAGGGACTGTGGATGAAAAACTGTTTTTT	CAWTEGTVDEKLFF
TRBJ2-3	-	TRBV27	TGTGCCAGCAGTTTCTTGTGGACAGACACAGATACGCAGTATTTT	CASSFLWTDTDTQYF
TRBJ1-2	TRBD1	TRBV7-2	TGTGCCAGCAGCTCGGACAGGGACCCTAACTATGGCTACACCTTC	CASSSDRDPNYGYTF
TRBJ2-7	-	TRBV11-2	TGTGCCAGCAGCCCCGAGACAGCTTTTTCCCTGGGTCAGTACTTC	CASSPETAFSLGQYF
TRBJ2-1	-	TRBV5-1	TGCGCCAGCAGCTTGGCCGAGACAAACTCCTACAATGAGCAGTTCTTC	CASSLAETNSYNEQFF
TRBJ1-2	-	TRBV6-6	TGTGCCAGCAGTTCCATTGACATCTATGGCTACACCTTC	CASSSIDIYGYTF
TRBJ2-7	-	TRBV6-5	TGTGCCAGCAGTCTAGCGCCCGACCTCTACGAGCAGTACTTC	CASSLAPDLYEQYF
TRBJ2-2	TRBD1	TRBV27	TGTGCCAGCAGTCTCGGACAGGGTACCGGGGAGCTGTTTTTT	CASSLGQGTGELFF
TRBJ1-2	-	TRBV9	TGTGCCAGCAGCGTAGAAGGCACAGTAGGCTATGGCTACACCTTC	CASSVEGTVGYGYTF
TRBJ2-1	TRBD2	TRBV5-6	TGTGCCAGCAGCTCGCGGGGGGTCGATTACAATGAGCAGTTCTTC	CASSSRGVDYNEQFF
TRBJ1-5	-	TRBV7-8	TGTGCCAGCAGCTTAAGGGTGGGGGACTATTATCAGCCCCAGCATTTT	CASSLRVGDYYQPQHF
TRBJ2-3	-	TRBV19	TGTGCCAGTAGGTCTAGGGGTCTTATCACAGATACGCAGTATTTT	CASRSRGLITDTQYF
TRBJ1-6	-	TRBV11-2	TGTGCCAGCAGCCTACGATCCGACACCTCACCCCTCCACTTT	CASSLRSDTSPLHF
TRBJ2-5	-	TRBV5-1	TGCGCCAGCAGCCGCGGGACGGGGCAAGAGACCCAGTACTTC	CASSRGTGQETQYF
TRBJ2-2	TRBD2	TRBV9	TGTGCCAGCAGCGTTCCACTAGCGGGGGAATACACCGGGGAGCTGTTTTTT	CASSVPLAGEYTGELFF
TRBJ2-3	TRBD2	TRBV19	TGTGCCAGTAGTGGTTATAGCGGGGGGGCTGGAGATACGCAGTATTTT	CASSGYSGGAGDTQYF
TRBJ2-2	TRBD2	TRBV5-1	TGCGCCAGCAGCTTGCGACCGGGACTAGCGGACTACACCGGGGAGCTGTTTTTT	CASSLRPGLADYTGELFF
TRBJ1-2	-	TRBV9	TGTGCCAGCAGCGGTCACTCGAGGGATGGCTACACCTTC	CASSGHSRDGYTF
TRBJ1-1	-	TRBV19	TGTGCCAGTAGTCTCGCAGGGATGAGGACTGAAGCTTTCTTT	CASSLAGMRTEAFF
TRBJ2-7	TRBD2	TRBV11-2	TGTGCCAGCAGCCCCACTAGCGGGGGGACCTACGAGCAGTACTTC	CASSPTSGGTYEQYF
TRBJ1-2	TRBD1	TRBV13	TGTGCCAGCAGTTATAGGGGGCCAGGGTCTGATGGCTACACCTTC	CASSYRGPGSDGYTF
TRBJ2-6	-	TRBV6-1	TGTGCCAGCAGTGAATCTCATCCTATCCCCCCTGGGGCCAACGTCCTGACTTTC	CASSESHPIPPGANVLTF
TRBJ1-4	-	TRBV7-3	TGTGCCAGCAGCCCCTTGTCCAGGGCCCGGGAAAAACTGTTTTTT	CASSPLSRAREKLFF
TRBJ1-2	TRBD1	TRBV29-1	TGCAGCGTCGAAGGACAGGGGGGTAGAGTGGGTGGCTACACCTTC	CSVEGQGGRVGGYTF
TRBJ1-2	TRBD1	TRBV28	TGTGCCAGCAGTTATCAGGGGGACTATGGCTACACCTTC	CASSYQGDYGYTF
TRBJ2-3	-	TRBV18	TGTGCCAGCTCACCCGAACTAGTAGATACGCAGTATTTT	CASSPELVDTQYF
TRBJ1-1	-	TRBV29-1	TGCAGCGGCGGGGGGAGGGGTGGTATGAACACTGAAGCTTTCTTT	CSGGGRGGMNTEAFF
TRBJ2-1	TRBD1	TRBV11-3	TGTGCCAGCAGCCTCGGACAGGGCTCCTACAATGAGCAGTTCTTC	CASSLGQGSYNEQFF
TRBJ1-2	-	TRBV5-5	TGTGCCAGCAGCTTGGCGGGGGTCGGGGGGCTGGGCTACACCTTC	CASSLAGVGGLGYTF
TRBJ2-5	-	TRBV19	TGTGCCAGTAGTATAGGACCAGGGGTAGAGACCCAGTACTTC	CASSIGPGVETQYF
TRBJ2-7	-	TRBV27	TGTGCCAGCAGTTACGACGGGGCCTACGAGCAGTACTTC	CASSYDGAYEQYF